Shown below are 6 T cell receptor beta chains from a single sample sequenced in a study of T cells in Graves' hyperthyroidism and ophthalmopathy. TCR beta CDR3 regions were amplified from RNA. With the HTBI primer set, the TCR CDR3 went through a first round of RT-PCR. TCRdb re-called the multiplex PCR reads with MiXCR, one entry per CDR3 protein. The table includes 460,000 or so distinct CDR3 sequences, around 15% detected once. Input material: blood. The receptor source for this set is a woman under 30 with Graves' hyperthyroidism.

This clonotype has at least ten counts. The chain carries TRBV11-3 and TRBJ1-1; tentatively, D is TRBD1 (5 bases). The V and J ends lost 7 bases and 1 base respectively, with 13 bases between them. The CDR3 spans 14 residues. The V gene's germline CDR1 is SGHNT and CDR2 YENEEA. CDR3: CASNLGLSNTEAFF. The CDR3 nucleotides are TGTGCCAGCAACCTGGGGCTATCGAACACTGAAGCTTTCTTT.

This clonotype appeared many times. V usage is TRBV5-6 and J usage is TRBJ2-7; TRBD2 matches at 7 bases. The length of the CDR3 is 14 residues. Germline lookup yields CDR1 SGHDT and CDR2 YYEEEE. With 4 bases clipped from V and 5 bases from J, the junction kept 9 bases outside the gene matches. The CDR3 DNA sequence: TGTGCCAGCAGCGCAACCTCAGCGGGACACGAGCAGTACGTC. Residues: CASSATSAGHEQYV.

At least ten counts were recorded for this clonotype. The genes are TRBV11-2 and TRBJ2-2; perhaps D is TRBD1 or TRBD2 (5 bases each). From germline, CDR1 is SGHAT and CDR2 FQNNGV. V lost 1 base, J lost 4 bases, and 10 bases lay in between. The CDR3 is made up of 15 amino acids. The CDR3 sequence: CASSLVGTATGELFF. CDR3 coding DNA: TGTGCCAGCAGCTTAGTAGGGACCGCCACCGGGGAGCTGTTTTTT.

This clonotype was detected many times. This may come from a read error, since a much larger clone is one base off. The chain couples TRBV2 to TRBJ2-1; tentatively, D is TRBD2 (6 bases). The CDR3 sequence is 14 residues long. Germline V gives CDR1 SNHLY, CDR2 FYNNEI. Trimming shortened V by 7 bases and J by 4 bases, and 14 bases separated the two germline ends. The CDR3 bases are TGTGCCAGCAAGGCTGGCGGGATATACAATGAGCAGTTCTTC. Encoded protein: CASKAGGIYNEQFF.

The sample holds many counts of this clonotype. This chain links TRBV5-1 with TRBJ2-7, with 8 bases identical to TRBD1. Per germline, CDR1 SGHRS and CDR2 YFSETQ. The CDR3 loop spans 14 amino acids. V trimming: 1 base; J trimming: 5 bases; junction bases outside the gene matches: 5. CDR3 residues: CASSLRTGTHEQYF. Written as DNA, the CDR3 is TGCGCCAGCAGCTTGCGGACAGGGACGCACGAGCAGTACTTC. The full variable domain, its missing parts supplied by reference TRBV5-1 and TRBJ2-7, is KAGVTQTPRYLIKTRGQQVTLSCSPISGHRSVSWYQQTPGQGLQFLFEYFSETQRNKGNFPGRFSGRQFSNSRSEMNVSTLELGDSALYLCASSLRTGTHEQYFGPGTRLTVT.

Only a few counts were recorded for this clonotype. A much larger clone lies a single base off, so this may be a read error. The gene calls are TRBV10-3 and TRBJ1-1, with D maybe TRBD1 (5 bases). The germline V gene encodes CDR1 ENHRY and CDR2 SYGVKD. The germline V and J ends were trimmed by 10 bases and 4 bases, with 22 bases remaining between them. CDR3 length equals 15 residues. This CDR3 is CATRTGLGGGTEAFF. As DNA, the CDR3 is TGTGCCACCAGGACCGGGTTGGGCGGGGGCACTGAAGCTTTCTTT.